These 25 T cell receptor beta chains originate from one sample sequenced in a study of cytomegalovirus exposure and HLA in healthy donors. PCR employed 60 Vbeta and 13 Jbeta primers. The method was immunoSEQ multiplex PCR; TCRdb's version includes in-frame clones alone and lacks a portion of them. The sample totals roughly 75,000 clones. The sequencing input was PBMCs. The receptors stem from a man aged 40-55 years in good health and CMV-seronegative.

The rearrangement joins TRBV30 to TRBJ2-3; D is unresolved. V was pared by 0 bases and J by 3 bases, with 7 bases between. The germline V gene encodes CDR1 GTSNPN and CDR2 SVGIG (reference sequence). The CDR3 spans 13 residues. CDR3 coding DNA: TGTGCCTGGAGTGTACGGGTTACAGATACGCAGTATTTT. Residues: CAWSVRVTDTQYF.

This chain links TRBV28 with TRBJ2-7; perhaps TRBD1 as D (5 bases). Germline CDR1 is MDHEN and CDR2 is SYDVKM. This CDR3 is 13 amino acids long. V was trimmed by 3 bases and J by 6 bases, leaving 12 bases between them. In DNA form, the CDR3 reads TGTGCCAGCAGTTTGATCAGGGATGGCGAGCAGTACTTC. Protein sequence: CASSLIRDGEQYF.

The chain uses TRBV28 and TRBJ2-1; a weak D match, TRBD2 (6 bases). The ends were cut back, 2 bases at V and 1 base at J, with 18 bases in the middle. The CDR3 sequence is 18 residues long. The germline V gene has CDR1 MDHEN and CDR2 SYDVKM. CDR3 region: CASSLVGVRGISYNEQFF. CDR3 nucleotides: TGTGCCAGCAGTTTAGTAGGAGTTCGCGGGATTTCCTACAATGAGCAGTTCTTC.

This chain links TRBV7-2 with TRBJ2-1, with TRBD2 identical over 9 bases. The CDR3 has 15 residues. V gave up 4 bases and J gave up 8 bases; unmatched junction bases: 9. The V gene's germline CDR1 is SGHTA and CDR2 FQGNSA. The CDR3 bases are TGTGCCAGCAGCTCCCCCGGCGGGAGGGGCTATGAGCAGTTCTTC. Its translation is CASSSPGGRGYEQFF.

The chain links TRBV18 to TRBJ1-5; 11 positions match TRBD1. This CDR3 spans 16 amino acids. Germline V gives CDR1 KGHSH, CDR2 LQKENI. V gave up 3 bases and J gave up 8 bases; unmatched junction bases: 9. CDR3 bases: TGTGCCAGCTCACCGACCGGGACAGGGGGTTTAGAGCCCCAGCATTTT. It codes for CASSPTGTGGLEPQHF. Together with reference TRBV18 and TRBJ1-5, the CDR3 gives the full variable domain: NAGVMQNPRHLVRRRGQEARLRCSPMKGHSHVYWYRQLPEEGLKFMVYLQKENIIDESGMPKERFSAEFPKEGPSILRIQQVVRGDSAAYFCASSPTGTGGLEPQHFGDGTRLSIL.

The chain joins TRBV19 to TRBJ2-5; 8 bases line up with TRBD2. Germline CDR1 LNHDA, CDR2 SQIVND (reference sequence). V dropped 5 bases and J dropped 4; count of bases not matched to a gene: 6. This CDR3 contains 14 residues. The CDR3 is CASSHGGEGETQYF. CDR3 sequence (DNA): TGTGCCAGTAGTCACGGGGGGGAGGGAGAGACCCAGTACTTC.

This chain joins TRBV18 and TRBJ2-2, with unresolved D. This CDR3 region has 15 residues. Germline V gene data show CDR1 as KGHSH and CDR2 as LQKENI. The V gene lost 0 bases and the J gene lost 2 bases, with 7 bases spanning the gap. The CDR3 sequence: CASSPPPPNTGELFF. The CDR3 nucleotides read TGTGCCAGCTCACCACCCCCCCCAAACACCGGGGAGCTGTTTTTT.

The chain is built from TRBV7-9 and TRBJ2-5, with D maybe TRBD2 (6 bases). This CDR3 is 15 amino acids long. Per the germline V gene, CDR1 is SEHNR and CDR2 is FQNEAQ (reference sequence). Trimming took off 3 bases at V and 1 base at J, with 12 bases between the two ends. The CDR3 region is CASSFPGVLQETQYF. CDR3 sequence (DNA): TGTGCCAGCAGCTTTCCGGGGGTGCTCCAAGAGACCCAGTACTTC.

The chain employs TRBV5-4 and TRBJ2-5, with TRBD1 matching over 7 bases. This CDR3 has 14 amino acids. Unmatched junction bases numbered 4, after V lost 0 bases and J lost 5 bases. In germline, CDR1 is SGHNT, CDR2 YYREEE (reference sequence). CDR3 in amino acids: CASSLAQGSETQYF. The CDR3, as DNA: TGTGCCAGCAGCTTGGCACAGGGGTCGGAGACCCAGTACTTC. Full variable domain (remainder filled in from reference TRBV5-4 and TRBJ2-5): ETGVTQSPTHLIKTRGQQVTLRCSSQSGHNTVSWYQQALGQGPQFIFQYYREEENGRGNFPPRFSGLQFPNYSSELNVNALELDDSALYLCASSLAQGSETQYFGPGTRLLVL.

DNA for the CDR3: TGTGCCATCAGCGGGACAGTCAATCAGCCCCAGCATTTT. Its translation is CAISGTVNQPQHF. This chain connects TRBV10-3 to TRBJ1-5; 7 nucleotides line up with TRBD1. The CDR3 is 13 amino acids. The ends lost 6 bases at V and 3 bases at J; junction bases unmatched: 2. CDR1 ENHRY and CDR2 SYGVKD come from the germline V gene.

The gene calls are TRBV18 and TRBJ2-7, with a tentative D call TRBD1 (5 bases). This CDR3 comprises 14 residues. The germline CDR1 and CDR2 sequences are KGHSH and LQKENI. V gave up 2 bases and J gave up 5 bases, with 13 bases separating them. For the CDR3, the DNA is TGTGCCAGCTCACCAACCACAGGCTTTGACGAGCAGTACTTC. As protein: CASSPTTGFDEQYF.

This chain joins TRBV5-1 and TRBJ2-5; D unresolved. V gave up 1 base and J gave up 4 bases, with 11 bases separating them. The CDR3 spans 14 residues. Germline V gene data show CDR1 as SGHRS and CDR2 as YFSETQ. The DNA of the CDR3 is TGCGCCAGCAGCTTGACGGGTAGAGGAGAGACCCAGTACTTC. Translation gives CASSLTGRGETQYF.

The rearrangement joins TRBV28 to TRBJ2-2; TRBD1 might be the D (5 bases). Between the trimmed V and J ends, which lost 3 bases and 0 bases, there was a span of 8 bases. CDR1 MDHEN and CDR2 SYDVKM come from the germline V gene. This CDR3 is 15 amino acids long. CDR3 DNA sequence: TGTGCCAGCAGTTTTAGGACACCGAACACCGGGGAGCTGTTTTTT. Translated, it gives CASSFRTPNTGELFF.

About this clone: Mismatch with germline at one junction end may stem from a read error. The chain has TRBV6-1 and TRBJ1-5, with no clear D. CDR1 and CDR2 (germline): MNHNS, SASEGT. CDR3 size: 15 residues. CDR3 in amino acids: CASSLATGRNRPQHF. Written as DNA, the CDR3 is TGTGCCAGCAGTCTTGCTACCGGTCGAAATCGGCCCCAGCATTTT.

The V gene is TRBV7-9, the J gene TRBJ2-1; possibly TRBD1 for D (5 bases). The germline gives CDR1 SEHNR, CDR2 FQNEAQ (reference sequence). The CDR3 runs to 15 residues. Between the trimmed V and J ends, which lost 0 bases and 7 bases, there was a span of 13 bases. CDR3 sequence (DNA): TGTGCCAGCAGCTTAGCCACAGGACGAAGGAATGAGCAGTTCTTC. Translation gives CASSLATGRRNEQFF.

J is TRBJ1-2 and V is TRBV30; 9 bases agree with TRBD1. Germline CDR1 is GTSNPN and CDR2 is SVGIG (reference sequence). Trimming took 2 bases from V and 8 from J; bases not matched to a gene: 9. CDR3 length equals 14 residues. Here the CDR3 reads CAWSPSGQGSGYTF. The CDR3 DNA reads as TGTGCCTGGAGTCCTTCGGGACAGGGTTCCGGCTACACCTTC.

The chain recombines TRBV11-2 with TRBJ1-1; D is perhaps TRBD1 (5 bases). This CDR3 is 14 amino acids long. V was cut by 5 bases and J by 8 bases, with 18 bases left in between. CDR1 is SGHAT, CDR2 FQNNGV, per germline. This CDR3 reads CASSLRGELTEAFF. CDR3 nucleotides: TGTGCCAGCAGCCTCCGGGGGGAGCTAACGGAAGCTTTCTTT.

The gene calls are TRBV4-3 and TRBJ2-2, with 8 bases lining up with TRBD1. The CDR3 loop spans 17 amino acids. Looked up from germline, CDR1 is LGHNA and CDR2 is YSLEER. V lost 1 base and J lost 0; bases outside the gene matches: 4. DNA of the CDR3: TGCGCCAGCAGCCAAGCCCAGGGGGCTGCGAACACCGGGGAGCTGTTTTTT. Translation gives CASSQAQGAANTGELFF.

The rearrangement links TRBV18 to TRBJ2-7, with D hard to call. The V end lost 8 bases, the J end lost 4 bases, and 12 bases lay between the germline ends. Germline V gene lookup returns CDR1 KGHSH and CDR2 LQKENI. The CDR3 extends over 12 amino acids. Here the CDR3 reads CASRLAGYEQYF. The CDR3 nucleotides read TGTGCCAGCCGCTTAGCCGGTTACGAGCAGTACTTC.

V is TRBV7-2 and J is TRBJ2-7; 13 positions match TRBD2. This CDR3 has 13 residues. Germline CDR1 reads SGHTA; CDR2 reads FQGNSA. V gave up 9 bases and J gave up 6 bases; unmatched junction bases: 5. The CDR3 reads CASTSGRALEQYF. DNA of the CDR3: TGTGCCAGTACTAGCGGGAGGGCTCTCGAGCAGTACTTC.

The V call is TRBV6-6, the J call TRBJ2-1; D gene uncertain. Trimming took 7 bases from V and 9 from J, leaving 22 bases between them. The CDR3 has 15 amino acids. Germline V gene data show CDR1 as MNHNY and CDR2 as SVGAGI (reference sequence). The CDR3 region is CASKQGESYNGEQFF. Here the CDR3 DNA reads TGTGCCAGCAAACAAGGAGAGTCCTACAATGGTGAGCAGTTCTTC.

The chain links TRBV6-1 to TRBJ2-7; D not certain. Germline CDR1 and CDR2: MNHNS and SASEGT. The CDR3 runs 12 residues. Trimming removed 7 bases from V and 3 bases from J, with 10 bases in between. In DNA form, the CDR3 reads TGTGCCAGCACTGGCAGTATCTACGAGCAGTACTTC. Its protein is CASTGSIYEQYF.

This chain uses TRBV15 with TRBJ1-5; no reliable D call. This CDR3 comprises 15 residues. Germline CDR1 reads LNHNV; CDR2 reads YYDKDF (reference sequence). Trimming removed 0 bases from V and 7 bases from J, with 13 bases in between. CDR3 nucleotide sequence: TGTGCCACCAGCAGAGATGCGGCTCCCGGCCAGCCCCAGCATTTT. Translation gives CATSRDAAPGQPQHF.

The V call is TRBV4-1, the J call TRBJ1-2; 8 positions match TRBD1. Germline V lookup: CDR1 MGHRA, CDR2 YSYEKL. The CDR3 consists of 15 residues. Trimming removed 4 bases from V and 4 bases from J; junction bases left unmatched: 8. Here the CDR3 reads CASSLRDRSSYGYTF. In nucleotides, the CDR3 is TGCGCCAGCAGCCTCCGGGACAGGAGTTCCTATGGCTACACCTTC.

The V gene is TRBV5-4, the J gene TRBJ2-1; D might be TRBD1 (5 bases). The CDR3 spans 16 residues. Germline values: CDR1 SGHNT, CDR2 YYREEE (reference sequence). V was cut by 0 bases and J by 10 bases, with 20 bases left in between. CDR3 nucleotides: TGTGCCAGCAGCTTGGTAGGGGCCGCCCTAAAGGGCGAGCAGTTCTTC. Residues: CASSLVGAALKGEQFF.